This TCR beta chain is from a study of blood T cell repertoires in COVID-19. Ages ranged from about 18 to 100 years, with residence in about two dozen US areas. Clinical history as reported by participants underpinned cohort assignment. Germline CDR1 is MDHEN and CDR2 is SYDVKM. The V end lost 6 bases, the J end lost 9 bases, and 17 bases lay between the germline ends. The CDR3 has 13 residues. Using immunoSEQ multiplex PCR, the repertoire was profiled, and TCRdb retains in-frame clones only, with some absent. The profile shows about 250,000 clones, roughly 84% of them singletons. The sample comprised PBMCs or T cells enriched from blood (not recorded which). The chain employs TRBV28 and TRBJ1-1; a possible D gene is TRBD1 (6 bases). The TCR was taken from a woman in her forties or fifties who had been exposed to COVID-19. This chain's CDR3 is CASSQGLQGKAFF. The DNA of the CDR3 is TGTGCCAGCAGCCAGGGATTACAGGGTAAAGCTTTCTTT.